The next 7 T cell receptor beta chains were all read from a single sample in a study of spatial heterogeneity in lung cancer. Noted time point: blood at routine non-recurrence follow-up after resection. One entry per CDR3 protein results from TCRdb running MiXCR on the 5' RACE reads. This table has about 94,000 distinct CDR3 sequences, roughly a fifth appearing once. The material sequenced was PBMCs, taken at follow-up. Receptors originate from a male donor with early-stage non-small cell lung cancer.

The chain carries TRBV5-1 and TRBJ2-1, with a tentative D call TRBD1 (6 bases). Trimming shortened V by 4 bases and J by 9 bases, and 20 bases separated the two germline ends. The CDR3 has 15 residues. Germline V gene lookup returns CDR1 SGHRS and CDR2 YFSETQ. Here the CDR3 reads CASSDGTHLYGEQFF. The CDR3, as DNA: TGCGCCAGCAGCGACGGGACACATTTATACGGTGAGCAGTTCTTC.

The rearrangement joins TRBV27 to TRBJ1-1; tentative D call: TRBD1 (5 bases). The V end lost 6 bases, the J end lost 3 bases, and 17 bases lay between the germline ends. Per germline, CDR1 MNHEY and CDR2 SMNVEV (reference sequence). The CDR3 is 15 residues long. The CDR3 loop is CASSLRPQGHTEAFF. In nucleotides, the CDR3 is TGTGCCAGCAGCCTCCGCCCGCAGGGCCACACTGAAGCTTTCTTT.

The V call is TRBV9, the J call TRBJ2-3, with a possible D match to TRBD1 (6 bases). V was cut by 0 bases and J by 5 bases, with 13 bases left in between. This CDR3 is built from 15 residues. Germline CDR1 SGDLS, CDR2 YYNGEE. CDR3 sequence (DNA): TGTGCCAGCAGCGTAGAACAGGGTCGAGGAGATACGCAGTATTTT. It codes for CASSVEQGRGDTQYF.

This clonotype was observed at least ten times. The V gene is TRBV7-2, the J gene TRBJ2-1; possibly TRBD1 for D (7 bases). The CDR3 covers 16 residues. Germline V gives CDR1 SGHTA, CDR2 FQGNSA. Between the trimmed V and J ends, which lost 6 bases and 3 bases, there was a span of 18 bases. The CDR3 DNA reads TGTGCCAGCAGAAATGGCGGGACAGAGAGCTACAATGAGCAGTTCTTC. This codes for CASRNGGTESYNEQFF. Full variable domain (rest looked up from reference TRBV7-2 and TRBJ2-1): GAGVSQSPSNKVTEKGKDVELRCDPISGHTALYWYRQSLGQGLEFLIYFQGNSAPDKSGLPSDRFSAERTGGSVSTLTIQRTQQEDSAVYLCASRNGGTESYNEQFFGPGTRLTVL.

This clonotype showed up just a few times. The chain is built from TRBV12-5 and TRBJ1-4, with TRBD1 matching 8 bases. Germline-derived CDR1 and CDR2 are LGHNT and FRNRAP. The trim removed 1 base at V and 6 bases at J, leaving 4 bases unmatched. The CDR3 spans 15 residues. In DNA form, the CDR3 reads TGTGCTAGTGGTTTGGCAGGGGGCAAACATGAAAAACTGTTTTTT. Translation gives CASGLAGGKHEKLFF. The variable domain in full, with the rest retrieved from reference TRBV12-5 and TRBJ1-4, is DARVTQTPRHKVTEMGQEVTMRCQPILGHNTVFWYRQTMMQGLELLAYFRNRAPLDDSGMPKDRFSAEMPDATLATLKIQPSEPRDSAVYFCASGLAGGKHEKLFFGSGTQLSVL.

This clonotype has a count of ten or more. The rearrangement joins TRBV7-2 to TRBJ2-2; 7 bases align to TRBD2. The junction had 18 bases not matched to a gene; V was cut back by 8 bases and J by 3 bases. CDR1 and CDR2 (germline): SGHTA, FQGNSA. This CDR3 is 18 amino acids long. The DNA of the CDR3 is TGTGCCAGCCGCCCCCGGGGACGAAGCGGGATATACACCGGGGAGCTGTTTTTT. Amino acids: CASRPRGRSGIYTGELFF.

The rearrangement links TRBV6-5 to TRBJ1-2; no reliable D call. CDR3 length: 17 amino acids. Per the germline V gene, CDR1 is MNHEY and CDR2 is SVGAGI. Between the trimmed V and J ends, which lost 4 bases and 3 bases, there was a span of 21 bases. Here the CDR3 reads CASSSLLGRFLYYGYTF. The CDR3 bases are TGTGCCAGCAGTTCCCTTTTGGGCCGCTTCTTATACTATGGCTACACCTTC.